This TCR beta chain comes out of a study of TIL therapy for anti-PD-1-resistant metastatic lung cancer. The libraries were made with immunoSEQ v3. Assay: immunoSEQ multiplex PCR; the TCRdb copy retains only in-frame clones and omits some. There are under 60,000 clones in the sample; about 86% occur only once, and approximately 5.1% lies in the top ten. With 7 bases clipped from V and 6 bases from J, the junction kept 3 bases outside the gene matches. The CDR3 contains 13 residues. Germline V gene data show CDR1 as KGHDR and CDR2 as SFDVKD. Time point in this sample: pre-treatment sample, taken before nivolumab and TIL therapy. Stage 4 NSCLC adults joined between October 2017 and 2020.

V and J are TRBV24-1 and TRBJ2-1; 9 nucleotides align to TRBD2. The clonotype originates from a person aged 25-85 years with non-small cell lung cancer. The starting material was blood, obtained at baseline. The CDR3 sequence is CATRGSGSNEQFF. CDR3 nucleotides: TGTGCCACCAGAGGTAGCGGGAGCAATGAGCAGTTCTTC.